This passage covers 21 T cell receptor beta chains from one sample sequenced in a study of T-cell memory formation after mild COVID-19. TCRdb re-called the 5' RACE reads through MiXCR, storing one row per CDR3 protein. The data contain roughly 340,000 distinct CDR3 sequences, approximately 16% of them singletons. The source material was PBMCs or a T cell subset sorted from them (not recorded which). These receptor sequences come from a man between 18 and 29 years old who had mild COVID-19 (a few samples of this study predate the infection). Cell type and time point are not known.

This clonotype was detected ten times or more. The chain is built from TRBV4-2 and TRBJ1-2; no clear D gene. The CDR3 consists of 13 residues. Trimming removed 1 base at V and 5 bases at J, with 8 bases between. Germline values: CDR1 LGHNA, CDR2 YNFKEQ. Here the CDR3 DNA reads TGTGCCAGCAGCCAAGGAGCGGATTATGGCTACACCTTC. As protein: CASSQGADYGYTF.

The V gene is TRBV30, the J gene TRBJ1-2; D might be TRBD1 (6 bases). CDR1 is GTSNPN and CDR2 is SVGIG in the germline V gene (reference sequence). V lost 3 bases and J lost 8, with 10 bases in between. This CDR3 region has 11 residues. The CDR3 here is CAWRGAGGYTF. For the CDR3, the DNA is TGTGCCTGGAGGGGGGCAGGCGGCTACACCTTC.

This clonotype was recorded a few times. CDR3 in amino acids: CASSYRPVGVSAFF. The CDR3 nucleotides read TGTGCCAGCAGTTACCGGCCTGTGGGGGTGAGTGCTTTCTTT. The chain uses TRBV6-5 and TRBJ1-1; D is possibly TRBD1 (5 bases). CDR3 length equals 14 residues. Germline V gene sequence: CDR1 MNHEY, CDR2 SVGAGI. V was cut by 2 bases and J by 11 bases, with 18 bases left in between.

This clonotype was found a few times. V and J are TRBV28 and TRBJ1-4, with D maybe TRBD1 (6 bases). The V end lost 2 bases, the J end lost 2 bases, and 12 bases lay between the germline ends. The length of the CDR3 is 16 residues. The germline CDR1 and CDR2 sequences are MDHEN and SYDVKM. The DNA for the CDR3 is TGTGCCAGCAGTTTACTGGGTCAGGGGACTAATGAAAAACTGTTTTTT. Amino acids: CASSLLGQGTNEKLFF.

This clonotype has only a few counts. CDR3 coding DNA: TGTGCCAGCAGTTTATGGGCGGCCCCGGGTTTCGAGCAGTACGTC. It translates to CASSLWAAPGFEQYV. The chain recombines TRBV28 with TRBJ2-7; unclear D gene. Germline V gene data show CDR1 as MDHEN and CDR2 as SYDVKM. Trimming stripped 0 bases from V and 6 bases from J, with 15 bases between. The CDR3 loop spans 15 amino acids.

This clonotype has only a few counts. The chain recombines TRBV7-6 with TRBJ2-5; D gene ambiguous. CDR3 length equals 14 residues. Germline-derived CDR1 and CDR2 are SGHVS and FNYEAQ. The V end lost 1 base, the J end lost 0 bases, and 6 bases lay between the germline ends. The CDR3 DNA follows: TGTGCCAGCAGCTTAGAGGCTAACCAAGAGACCCAGTACTTC. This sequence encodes CASSLEANQETQYF.

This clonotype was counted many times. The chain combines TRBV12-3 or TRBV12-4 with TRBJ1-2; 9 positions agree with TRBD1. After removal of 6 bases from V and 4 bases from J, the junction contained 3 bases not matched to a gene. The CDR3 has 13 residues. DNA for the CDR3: TGTGCCAGCAGCCGGGACAGGGTCTATGGCTACACCTTC. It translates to CASSRDRVYGYTF.

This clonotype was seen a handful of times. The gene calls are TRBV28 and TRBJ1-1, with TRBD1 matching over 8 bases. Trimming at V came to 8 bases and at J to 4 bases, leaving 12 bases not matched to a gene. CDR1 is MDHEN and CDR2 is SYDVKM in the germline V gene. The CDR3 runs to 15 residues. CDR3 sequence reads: CASLTQGVEGTEAFF. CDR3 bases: TGTGCCAGCCTCACACAGGGGGTGGAGGGCACTGAAGCTTTCTTT.

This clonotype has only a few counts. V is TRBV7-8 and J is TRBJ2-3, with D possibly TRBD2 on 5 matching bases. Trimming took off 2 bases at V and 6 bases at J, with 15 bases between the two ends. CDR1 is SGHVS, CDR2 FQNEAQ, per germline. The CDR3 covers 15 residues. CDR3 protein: CASSLRGTTGDTQYF. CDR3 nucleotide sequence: TGTGCCAGCAGCTTACGAGGCACCACGGGGGATACGCAGTATTTT.

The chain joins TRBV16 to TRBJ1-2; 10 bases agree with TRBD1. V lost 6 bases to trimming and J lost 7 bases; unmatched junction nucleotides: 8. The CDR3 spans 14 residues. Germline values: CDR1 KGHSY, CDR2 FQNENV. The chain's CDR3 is CASSPGTGAVGYTF. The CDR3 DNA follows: TGTGCCAGCAGTCCCGGGACAGGGGCAGTTGGCTACACCTTC.

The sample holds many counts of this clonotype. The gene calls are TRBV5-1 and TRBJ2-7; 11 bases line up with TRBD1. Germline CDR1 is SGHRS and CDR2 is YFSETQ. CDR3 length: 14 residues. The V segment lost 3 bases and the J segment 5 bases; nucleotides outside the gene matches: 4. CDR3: CASSSGQGADEQYV. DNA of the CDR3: TGCGCCAGCAGCTCCGGACAGGGGGCAGACGAGCAGTACGTC.

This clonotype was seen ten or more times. DNA for the CDR3: TGCAGTGCTCCTATGTTTGCCACAGGGCCTGGGGTGCAGTACGTC. Its translation: CSAPMFATGPGVQYV. V usage is TRBV20-1 and J usage is TRBJ2-7, with a possible D match to TRBD1 (6 bases). Per germline, CDR1 DFQATT and CDR2 SNEGSKA (reference sequence). Trimming took 5 bases from V and 9 from J, leaving 26 bases between them. The CDR3 contains 15 residues.

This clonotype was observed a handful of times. DNA for the CDR3: TGTGCCAGCAGCTCGCCGGGACTAGCGGGGCCCAGCTCCTACAATGAGCAGTTCTTC. Its translation: CASSSPGLAGPSSYNEQFF. The chain joins TRBV7-3 to TRBJ2-1; TRBD2 matches at 13 bases. The CDR3 extends over 19 amino acids. Germline-derived CDR1 and CDR2 are SGHTA and FQGTGA. V was clipped by 4 bases and J by 0 bases; unmatched bases: 9.

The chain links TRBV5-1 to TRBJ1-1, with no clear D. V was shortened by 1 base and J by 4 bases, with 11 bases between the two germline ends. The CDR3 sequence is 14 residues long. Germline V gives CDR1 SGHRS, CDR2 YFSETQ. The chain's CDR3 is CASSLMGEGTEAFF. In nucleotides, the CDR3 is TGCGCCAGCAGCTTGATGGGAGAAGGCACTGAAGCTTTCTTT. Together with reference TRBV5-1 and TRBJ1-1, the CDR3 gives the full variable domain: KAGVTQTPRYLIKTRGQQVTLSCSPISGHRSVSWYQQTPGQGLQFLFEYFSETQRNKGNFPGRFSGRQFSNSRSEMNVSTLELGDSALYLCASSLMGEGTEAFFGQGTRLTVV.

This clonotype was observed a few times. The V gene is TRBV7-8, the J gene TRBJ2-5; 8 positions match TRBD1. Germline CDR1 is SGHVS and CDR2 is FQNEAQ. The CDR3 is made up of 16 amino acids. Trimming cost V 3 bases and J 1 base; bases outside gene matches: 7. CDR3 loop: CASSLKRTGTQETQYF. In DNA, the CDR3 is TGTGCCAGCAGCTTGAAAAGGACAGGGACCCAAGAGACCCAGTACTTC.

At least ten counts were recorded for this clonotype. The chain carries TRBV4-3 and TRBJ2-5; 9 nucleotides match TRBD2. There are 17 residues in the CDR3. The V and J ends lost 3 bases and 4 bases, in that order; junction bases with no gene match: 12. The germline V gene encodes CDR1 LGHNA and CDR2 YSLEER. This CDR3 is CASSHLNEAGGVETQYF. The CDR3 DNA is TGCGCCAGCAGCCACCTCAACGAAGCGGGGGGAGTAGAGACCCAGTACTTC.

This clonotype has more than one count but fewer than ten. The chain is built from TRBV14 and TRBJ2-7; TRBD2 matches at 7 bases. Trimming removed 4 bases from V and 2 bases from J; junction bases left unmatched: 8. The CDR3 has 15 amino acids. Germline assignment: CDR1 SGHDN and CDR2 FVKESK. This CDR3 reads CASSRGGNGPYEQYF. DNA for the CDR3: TGTGCCAGCAGCCGGGGGGGAAACGGTCCCTACGAGCAGTACTTC. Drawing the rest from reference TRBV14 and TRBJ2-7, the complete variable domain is EAGVTQFPSHSVIEKGQTVTLRCDPISGHDNLYWYRRVMGKEIKFLLHFVKESKQDESGMPNNRFLAERTGGTYSTLKVQPAELEDSGVYFCASSRGGNGPYEQYFGPGTRLTVT.

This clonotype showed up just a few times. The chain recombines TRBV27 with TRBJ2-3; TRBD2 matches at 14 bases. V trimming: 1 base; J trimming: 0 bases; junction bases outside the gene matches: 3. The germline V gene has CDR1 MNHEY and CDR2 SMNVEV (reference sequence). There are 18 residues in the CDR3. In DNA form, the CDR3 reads TGTGCCAGCAGTTTATGGGGACTAGCGGGGGTTAGCACAGATACGCAGTATTTT. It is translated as CASSLWGLAGVSTDTQYF.

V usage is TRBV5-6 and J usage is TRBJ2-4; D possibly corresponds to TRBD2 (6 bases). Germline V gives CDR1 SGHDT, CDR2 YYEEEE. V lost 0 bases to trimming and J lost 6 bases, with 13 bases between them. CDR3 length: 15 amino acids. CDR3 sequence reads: CASSLAGGMGNIQYF. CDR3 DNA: TGTGCCAGCAGCTTGGCCGGAGGGATGGGAAACATTCAGTACTTC. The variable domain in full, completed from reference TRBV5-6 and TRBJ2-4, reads DAGVTQSPTHLIKTRGQQVTLRCSPKSGHDTVSWYQQALGQGPQFIFQYYEEEERQRGNFPDRFSGHQFPNYSSELNVNALLLGDSALYLCASSLAGGMGNIQYFGAGTRLSVL.

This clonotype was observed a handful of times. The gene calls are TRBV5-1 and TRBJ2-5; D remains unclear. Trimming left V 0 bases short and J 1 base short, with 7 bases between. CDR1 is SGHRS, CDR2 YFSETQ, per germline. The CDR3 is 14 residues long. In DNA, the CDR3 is TGCGCCAGCAGCTTGGGGACCATCCAAGAGACCCAGTACTTC. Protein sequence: CASSLGTIQETQYF.

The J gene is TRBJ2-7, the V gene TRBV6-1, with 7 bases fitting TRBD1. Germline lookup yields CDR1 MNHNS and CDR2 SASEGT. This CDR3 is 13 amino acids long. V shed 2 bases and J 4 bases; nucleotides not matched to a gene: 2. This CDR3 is CASSEWDRYEQYV. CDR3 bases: TGTGCCAGCAGTGAATGGGACAGATACGAGCAGTACGTC.